The clone carrying this T cell receptor beta chain was picked up many times. Its antigen is as yet unknown. The data belong to a study of Graves' ophthalmopathy and Graves' hyperthyroidism. The length of the CDR3 is 14 residues. Trimming took off 5 bases at V and 4 bases at J, with 14 bases between the two ends. Per the germline V gene, CDR1 is WSHSY and CDR2 is SAAADI. Amplification targeted the TCR beta CDR3 regions, with RNA transcripts as the source material. First-round RT-PCR used HTBI primers; second-round multiplex PCR followed. TCRdb independently ran MiXCR on the multiplex PCR reads; one entry per CDR3 protein. This table has over a million distinct CDR3 sequences, around a third appearing once. Only newly diagnosed hyperthyroidism patients aged 18 to 65, with under 2 months' duration, were enrolled. Clinical symptoms and serum thyroxine were used for diagnosis; TRAb, thyroid ultrasound and orbital computed tomography were also relied on.

Regarding the study as a whole: The blood repertoire also included most expanded thyroid clonotypes above 0.001 frequency.

Sequences were obtained from peripheral blood or thyroid tissue (not recorded which). The V call is TRBV10-2, the J call TRBJ2-5; a possible D gene is TRBD1 (6 bases). The TCR comes from an adult man with Graves' hyperthyroidism. CDR3 DNA: TGCGCCAGCAGTACCCCCAGGGGCCCAGAGACCCAGTACTTC. Protein: CASSTPRGPETQYF.